This TCR beta chain came from a study of blood T cells in healthy people across ages. Together with a sample-barcoded 5' primer, a J-beta primer mix was included in a second PCR lasting roughly 6 to 12 cycles. TCRdb re-called the 5' RACE reads with MiXCR, one entry per CDR3 protein. The sample includes some 670,000 distinct CDR3 sequences, 52% of them seen just once. This TCR came from a woman older than 75 in good health. Sequencing input: blood.

CDR3: CASSGGQVGVETQYF. The CDR3, as DNA: TGTGCCAGCAGCGGAGGACAGGTTGGAGTCGAGACCCAGTACTTC. The gene calls are TRBV9 and TRBJ2-5; 7 positions agree with TRBD1. The CDR3 has 15 amino acids. Germline values: CDR1 SGDLS, CDR2 YYNGEE. V lost 3 bases to trimming and J lost 5 bases; unmatched junction nucleotides: 10.